This passage covers 23 T cell receptor beta chains from one sample sequenced in a study of sequential checkpoint blockade in melanoma (dated by TCRdb to the late 2010s). The library was produced with the immunoSEQ multiplex PCR assay. The table was pulled from immuneACCESS by TCRdb, which kept in-frame rearrangements only. Such tables lose some clones; where checked, under half of the loss comes from unresolved V genes, and the rest has no known cause. A total of 850 or so clones appear in this sample, roughly 21% of them only once. Around 15% of the sample is taken by the ten largest. Read against the paper, the sample's treatment or condition label means: randomized to nivolumab then ipilimumab (arm A) or the reverse (arm B). Sequenced here: tumor tissue (inferred from file names), sampled from a patient given nivolumab and ipilimumab in sequence. The origin of the receptors is a human donor with melanoma.

The V call is TRBV6-8, the J call TRBJ1-5; maybe TRBD1 (6 bases). This CDR3 is 14 amino acids long. The germline gives CDR1 MNHGY, CDR2 SAAAGT. The V end was cut by 2 bases, the J end by 6 bases, with 11 bases between. As DNA, the CDR3 is TGTGCCAGCAGTTACCGACCAGGGGTTCAGCCCCAGCATTTT. Its translation is CASSYRPGVQPQHF.

The chain links TRBV11-3 to TRBJ2-1; 7 bases align to TRBD2. There are 14 residues in the CDR3. The V gene's germline CDR1 is SGHNT and CDR2 YENEEA. The trim removed 5 bases at V and 12 bases at J, leaving 13 bases unmatched. The CDR3 reads CASSPEGRGRGQFF. In DNA form, the CDR3 reads TGTGCCAGCAGCCCAGAAGGGCGCGGGAGAGGGCAGTTCTTC.

This clone is large (0.1 to 1%) in the sample. The chain recombines TRBV11-3 with TRBJ2-7, with TRBD1 identical over 9 bases. CDR3 length: 14 amino acids. After removal of 5 bases from V and 7 bases from J, the junction contained 9 bases not matched to a gene. Germline values: CDR1 SGHNT, CDR2 YENEEA. CDR3 in amino acids: CASSTGQGYSEQYF. In DNA, the CDR3 is TGTGCCAGCAGCACGGGACAGGGATATAGTGAGCAGTACTTC.

By share of the sample, this clone is medium-sized (0.01 to 0.1%). This sequence joins TRBV12-5 and TRBJ2-5, with TRBD2 matching 9 bases. The CDR3 sequence is 16 residues long. From germline, CDR1 is LGHNT and CDR2 FRNRAP. The CDR3 nucleotides read TGTGCCAGCACCCCGGGGCTAGCGGGGAGAGGTGAGACCCAGTACTTC. Encoded protein: CASTPGLAGRGETQYF. The whole variable domain, remainder taken from reference TRBV12-5 and TRBJ2-5, is DARVTQTPRHKVTEMGQEVTMRCQPILGHNTVFWYRQTMMQGLELLAYFRNRAPLDDSGMPKDRFSAEMPDATLATLKIQPSEPRDSAVYFCASTPGLAGRGETQYFGPGTRLLVL.

V and J are TRBV18 and TRBJ1-5; tentatively, D is TRBD1 (5 bases). The CDR3 extends over 12 amino acids. Trimming removed 6 bases from V and 5 bases from J, with 8 bases in between. Germline CDR1 is KGHSH and CDR2 is LQKENI. CDR3 DNA: TGTGCCAGCTCCCAGGGCGATCAGCCCCAGCATTTT. Protein: CASSQGDQPQHF. Using reference TRBV18 and TRBJ1-5 for the parts outside the CDR3, the full variable domain is NAGVMQNPRHLVRRRGQEARLRCSPMKGHSHVYWYRQLPEEGLKFMVYLQKENIIDESGMPKERFSAEFPKEGPSILRIQQVVRGDSAAYFCASSQGDQPQHFGDGTRLSIL.

The chain uses TRBV10-1 and TRBJ1-1; D perhaps matches TRBD1 (6 bases). Germline V lookup: CDR1 WNHNN, CDR2 SYGVQD (reference sequence). Trimming cost V 4 bases and J 2 bases, with 32 bases left between them. The CDR3 runs 21 residues. The CDR3, as DNA: TGCGCCAGCAGTGTAAGGGGGGAGACCTCCCCAAGTCCAACTCCAAACACTGAAGCTTTCTTT. This codes for CASSVRGETSPSPTPNTEAFF.

The chain's CDR3 is CAASGPGGSEKLFF. CDR3 coding DNA: TGTGCCGCTTCCGGACCGGGGGGCAGTGAAAAACTGTTTTTT. This sequence joins TRBV30 and TRBJ1-4; tentative D call: TRBD1 (6 bases). V was pared by 8 bases and J by 7 bases, with 20 bases between. CDR3 size: 14 residues. Germline CDR1 is GTSNPN and CDR2 is SVGIG (reference sequence).

The chain couples TRBV19 to TRBJ1-4; the D gene is possibly TRBD1 (6 bases). CDR3 length: 13 amino acids. Germline assignment: CDR1 LNHDA and CDR2 SQIVND (reference sequence). V lost 6 bases, J lost 8 bases, and 13 bases lay in between. The CDR3 nucleotides read TGTGCCAGTAGGAACAGGGCCCACGAAAAACTGTTTTTT. Its translation is CASRNRAHEKLFF.

V and J are TRBV6-8 and TRBJ1-6, with D hard to call. V was cut by 6 bases and J by 6 bases, with 6 bases left in between. Germline V gene sequence: CDR1 MNHGY, CDR2 SAAAGT. The CDR3 consists of 12 residues. The CDR3 here is CASRLANSPLHF. CDR3 DNA sequence: TGTGCCAGCAGACTTGCTAATTCACCCCTCCACTTT.

This clone is labeled large. The chain employs TRBV6-8 and TRBJ1-1; D is ambiguous. Per the germline V gene, CDR1 is MNHGY and CDR2 is SAAAGT. This CDR3 region has 15 residues. The germline V and J ends were trimmed by 0 bases and 3 bases, with 11 bases remaining between them. The CDR3 DNA follows: TGTGCCAGCAGTTACTCGATCTCGGGCTACACTGAAGCTTTCTTT. Protein: CASSYSISGYTEAFF.

J is TRBJ1-1 and V is TRBV6-8; 7 nucleotides line up with TRBD1. CDR1 is MNHGY, CDR2 SAAAGT, per germline. V trimming: 2 bases; J trimming: 11 bases; junction bases outside the gene matches: 5. The CDR3 is made up of 12 amino acids. CDR3: CASSYPDRHAFF. The CDR3 DNA follows: TGTGCCAGCAGTTACCCGGACAGGCATGCTTTCTTT.

V is TRBV6-8 and J is TRBJ1-5, with no clear D. The germline gives CDR1 MNHGY, CDR2 SAAAGT. CDR3 length: 13 residues. V was clipped by 7 bases and J by 3 bases, with 10 bases between them. CDR3 nucleotides: TGTGCCAGCAATATCCAAATCAATCAGCCCCAGCATTTT. Its translation is CASNIQINQPQHF.

V is TRBV11-3 and J is TRBJ1-1; the D gene is possibly TRBD1 (5 bases). Germline V CDR1 and CDR2: SGHNT, YENEEA. The CDR3 has 14 residues. The germline V and J ends were trimmed by 5 bases and 4 bases, with 14 bases remaining between them. Here the CDR3 reads CASSTLDRFTEAFF. In DNA, the CDR3 is TGTGCCAGCAGCACTCTTGACAGATTCACTGAAGCTTTCTTT.

The chain is built from TRBV7-1 and TRBJ2-7; the match to TRBD2 covers 10 bases. TRBV7-1 is an ORF, and what it does is uncertain. J lost 3 bases, V lost 3 bases, and 5 bases had no gene match. The CDR3 totals 15 residues. The CDR3 loop reads CASSSGLAVYYEQYF. DNA of the CDR3: TGTGCCAGCAGCTCCGGACTAGCGGTTTACTACGAGCAGTACTTC.

The genes are TRBV6-8 and TRBJ2-7, with 9 bases aligning to TRBD1. From germline, CDR1 is MNHGY and CDR2 SAAAGT. This CDR3 contains 13 residues. V dropped 6 bases and J dropped 3; count of bases not matched to a gene: 3. The CDR3 protein is CASSSTGGYEQYF. CDR3 DNA: TGTGCCAGCAGCTCGACAGGGGGCTACGAGCAGTACTTC.

The chain carries TRBV18 and TRBJ1-5; weak D call: TRBD1 (5 bases). Germline CDR1 reads KGHSH; CDR2 reads LQKENI. CDR3 length: 15 residues. V was cut by 3 bases and J by 0 bases, with 9 bases left in between. This chain's CDR3 is CASSPAGISNQPQHF. The CDR3 nucleotides read TGTGCCAGCTCACCGGCAGGGATTAGCAATCAGCCCCAGCATTTT.

This clone was seen a handful of times. V is TRBV19 and J is TRBJ1-5; no firm D call. Germline V CDR1 and CDR2: LNHDA, SQIVND (reference sequence). Trimming stripped 7 bases from V and 4 bases from J, with 8 bases between. This CDR3 has 12 residues. CDR3 sequence (DNA): TGTGCCAGTACCCTCGGAAATCAGCCCCAGCATTTT. Its translation: CASTLGNQPQHF.

The gene calls are TRBV30 and TRBJ1-5, with D possibly matching TRBD1 (5 bases). The CDR3 covers 13 residues. The V gene lost 0 bases and the J gene lost 7 bases, with 10 bases spanning the gap. Per the germline V gene, CDR1 is GTSNPN and CDR2 is SVGIG (reference sequence). CDR3 loop: CAWSVGASQPQHF. In DNA, the CDR3 is TGTGCCTGGAGTGTAGGGGCCAGCCAGCCCCAGCATTTT.

This clone turned up a few times. The chain uses TRBV6-8 and TRBJ2-5; 9 nucleotides match TRBD2. The CDR3 extends over 17 amino acids. Germline V lookup: CDR1 MNHGY, CDR2 SAAAGT. Germline trimming cut 5 bases from V and 4 bases from J; bases unmatched to any gene: 14. The CDR3 here is CASSLFAGTSLIETQYF. In nucleotides, the CDR3 is TGTGCCAGCAGTCTCTTCGCCGGGACTAGCCTTATAGAGACCCAGTACTTC.

The chain recombines TRBV10-3 with TRBJ2-3, with 7 positions matching TRBD2. Trimming took 0 bases from V and 4 from J; bases not matched to a gene: 1. Germline-derived CDR1 and CDR2 are ENHRY and SYGVKD. This CDR3 comprises 14 residues. In DNA form, the CDR3 reads TGTGCCATCAGTGAGTCGACTAGCCCAGATACGCAGTATTTT. This sequence encodes CAISESTSPDTQYF.

V is TRBV11-3 and J is TRBJ2-6, with D possibly TRBD2 on 5 matching bases. Trimming removed 6 bases at V and 0 bases at J, with 9 bases between. Per germline, CDR1 SGHNT and CDR2 YENEEA. The CDR3 is made up of 15 amino acids. The CDR3 coding sequence is TGTGCCAGCAGGTCGAGCGGCTCTGGGGCCAACGTCCTGACTTTC. This gives the protein CASRSSGSGANVLTF.

This clone has more than one count but fewer than ten. This chain uses TRBV18 with TRBJ1-1; possibly TRBD1 for D (6 bases). V was clipped by 1 base and J by 3 bases, with 9 bases between them. This CDR3 is built from 14 residues. Germline CDR1 reads KGHSH; CDR2 reads LQKENI. CDR3 DNA: TGTGCCAGCTCACCACTGGGGGCTGACACTGAAGCTTTCTTT. It translates to CASSPLGADTEAFF.

This chain uses TRBV7-5 with TRBJ2-1; the table's D call TRBD2 went unverified against the DNA. TRBV7-5 is a listed pseudogene. CDR3 length: 16 amino acids. The CDR3 is CASSLGGYSSYNEQFF. CDR3 DNA sequence: TGTGCCAGCAGCTTAGGTGGTTATAGCTCCTACAATGAGCAGTTCTTC.